The clone carrying this T cell receptor (beta chain) was detected a few times. Its antigen is still unknown. This cohort consisted of healthy bone marrow donors. This sample stems from a study of cytomegalovirus exposure and HLA in healthy donors. Study-level background: The study placed less than 90% of its 398 genotyped donors in the Caucasian-associated ancestry cluster. Study results and limitations: The Asian-associated ancestry cluster reportedly had fewer N-insertions than the approximately 650-donor mean in a later analysis. About 150 TCR beta chains were listed as cytomegalovirus-associated.

The germline V gene has CDR1 DFQATT and CDR2 SNEGSKA (reference sequence). This CDR3 is built from 11 residues. Trimming stripped 1 base from V and 13 bases from J, with 13 bases between. This PCR relied on a set of 60 Vbeta primers and 13 Jbeta primers. This table comes from immunoSEQ multiplex PCR, and its TCRdb copy is limited to in-frame clones, with some not included. The data contain 90,000 to 120,000 clones, 65% to 85% of them singletons. This clonotype was sampled from a man between 18 and 29 years old in good health and CMV-seronegative. Sequencing input: PBMCs. This sequence joins TRBV20-1 and TRBJ1-1; the D gene is possibly TRBD1 (5 bases). The CDR3 DNA sequence: TGCAGTGCTAGAGCTACCGGCGGGGGTTTCTTT. It specifies CSARATGGGFF.